This is a list of T cell receptor beta chains from one sample in a study of T cell changes during pregnancy in multiple sclerosis. Profiling relied on immunoSEQ multiplex PCR, and the TCRdb table lists in-frame clones only, not all of them. The repertoire includes roughly 61,000 clones, 90% of them detected once, and 2.5% to 4% sits in the top ten. This specimen consisted of peripheral blood, obtained in the first trimester of pregnancy. These receptors originate from a female donor in good health, enrolled as a control in a pregnancy study. Each CDR3 is given with its conserved first and last residue. Fields, in order: V gene, D gene, clone size, J gene, CDR3 DNA, CDR3 protein. D genes are given only for firm matches. Expanded clones are given a class, and other clones once, few, many or no size at all.

V gene: TRBV4-1
D gene: TRBD1
clone size: -
J gene: TRBJ1-2
CDR3 DNA: TGCGCCAGCAGCCAAGTGGGGACAGGGGTAGATGGCTACACCTTC
CDR3 protein: CASSQVGTGVDGYTF

V gene: TRBV11-3
D gene: -
clone size: -
J gene: TRBJ2-1
CDR3 DNA: TGTGCCAGCAGCTTAGCGGCAGGGCGGAATGAGCAGTTCTTC
CDR3 protein: CASSLAAGRNEQFF

V gene: TRBV2
D gene: TRBD1
clone size: -
J gene: TRBJ1-1
CDR3 DNA: TGTGCCAGCACCCCAATAGGGGGCAGGACTGAAGCTTTCTTT
CDR3 protein: CASTPIGGRTEAFF

V gene: TRBV27
D gene: TRBD1
clone size: once
J gene: TRBJ2-7
CDR3 DNA: TGTGCCAGCAGTATAACGACAGGGTATGGATCGTCGCAGTACTTC
CDR3 protein: CASSITTGYGSSQYF

V gene: TRBV30
D gene: -
clone size: once
J gene: TRBJ1-2
CDR3 DNA: TGTGCCTGGAGTCGGGACATGAAGTTCTATGGCTACACCTTC
CDR3 protein: CAWSRDMKFYGYTF

V gene: TRBV7-2
D gene: -
clone size: -
J gene: TRBJ1-1
CDR3 DNA: TGTGCCAGCACAAGGGTCTGGGGCTCGAACACTGAAGCTTTCTTT
CDR3 protein: CASTRVWGSNTEAFF

V gene: TRBV6-1
D gene: TRBD2
clone size: -
J gene: TRBJ2-3
CDR3 DNA: TGTGCCACCCGGTGGACGGGGGGGCCAGATACGCAGTATTTT
CDR3 protein: CATRWTGGPDTQYF

V gene: TRBV5-4
D gene: -
clone size: -
J gene: TRBJ1-3
CDR3 DNA: TGTGCCAGCAGCGTAGGGGGTTCCTCTGGAAACACCATATATTTT
CDR3 protein: CASSVGGSSGNTIYF

V gene: TRBV7-3
D gene: -
clone size: -
J gene: TRBJ2-1
CDR3 DNA: TGTGCCAGCAGCCCCGCGGCTAGCTCCTACAATGAGCAGTTCTTC
CDR3 protein: CASSPAASSYNEQFF

V gene: TRBV29-1
D gene: TRBD1
clone size: -
J gene: TRBJ1-2
CDR3 DNA: TGCAGCGTTGTGGGACAGGGGGCGGGCTACACCTTC
CDR3 protein: CSVVGQGAGYTF

V gene: TRBV10-3
D gene: -
clone size: -
J gene: TRBJ1-2
CDR3 DNA: TGTGCCATCATGGGCGGGGTTGAGGGCTACACCTTC
CDR3 protein: CAIMGGVEGYTF

V gene: TRBV7-6
D gene: -
clone size: -
J gene: TRBJ1-1
CDR3 DNA: TGTGCCAGCAGCTTACAGGAGAACACTGAAGCTTTCTTT
CDR3 protein: CASSLQENTEAFF

V gene: TRBV7-2
D gene: TRBD2
clone size: -
J gene: TRBJ2-3
CDR3 DNA: TGTGCCAGCAGCCCCGGAGCGGGAGTATGGACAGATACGCAGTATTTT
CDR3 protein: CASSPGAGVWTDTQYF

V gene: TRBV5-1
D gene: -
clone size: -
J gene: TRBJ1-1
CDR3 DNA: TGCGCCAGCAGCTCCGAGGGGGGGGTATCTGAAGCTTTCTTT
CDR3 protein: CASSSEGGVSEAFF

V gene: TRBV4-2
D gene: TRBD2
clone size: -
J gene: TRBJ2-1
CDR3 DNA: TGTGCCAGCAGCGCCGGACTAGCGGGGGCCTACAATGAGCAGTTCTTC
CDR3 protein: CASSAGLAGAYNEQFF

V gene: TRBV6-5
D gene: TRBD2
clone size: -
J gene: TRBJ2-2
CDR3 DNA: TGTGCCAGCAGTTACTCGGGGGGGGCGAACACCGGGGAGCTGTTTTTT
CDR3 protein: CASSYSGGANTGELFF

V gene: TRBV30
D gene: -
clone size: many
J gene: TRBJ1-4
CDR3 DNA: TGTGCCTGGAGTGTAAACCGTGGGCAAGGGGGACTGTTTTTT
CDR3 protein: CAWSVNRGQGGLFF

V gene: TRBV5-1
D gene: TRBD2
clone size: -
J gene: TRBJ2-7
CDR3 DNA: TGCGCCAGCAGCCCCCGGGACTACTCCCCTTACGAGCAGTACTTC
CDR3 protein: CASSPRDYSPYEQYF

V gene: TRBV5-5
D gene: -
clone size: -
J gene: TRBJ1-2
CDR3 DNA: TGTGCCAGCAGCTTGTCTTGGGGGCATCCCTATGGCTACACCTTC
CDR3 protein: CASSLSWGHPYGYTF

V gene: TRBV14
D gene: TRBD1
clone size: -
J gene: TRBJ2-3
CDR3 DNA: TGTGCCAGCAGACCGGACAGGGGTCGCGCAGATACGCAGTATTTT
CDR3 protein: CASRPDRGRADTQYF

V gene: TRBV10-3
D gene: TRBD1
clone size: once
J gene: TRBJ2-1
CDR3 DNA: TGTGCCATCACGCCGGGACAGCAATACAATGAGCAGTTCTTC
CDR3 protein: CAITPGQQYNEQFF

V gene: TRBV7-2
D gene: -
clone size: -
J gene: TRBJ1-2
CDR3 DNA: TGTGCCAGCAGCTTATACAGGACGGAACCAGGGAGCTACACCTTC
CDR3 protein: CASSLYRTEPGSYTF

V gene: TRBV5-4
D gene: TRBD1
clone size: -
J gene: TRBJ2-6
CDR3 DNA: TGTGCCAGCAGCTCTATCCAGGGGGCTGGGGCCAACGTCCTGACTTTC
CDR3 protein: CASSSIQGAGANVLTF

V gene: TRBV10-3
D gene: -
clone size: -
J gene: TRBJ2-5
CDR3 DNA: TGTGCCATCAGTGCCTGGAGCGGCGGTACTCAAGAGACCCAGTACTTC
CDR3 protein: CAISAWSGGTQETQYF

V gene: TRBV2
D gene: TRBD1
clone size: once
J gene: TRBJ1-5
CDR3 DNA: TGTGCCAGCAGTGGACAGGGCCCGGGGAGCAATCAGCCCCAGCATTTT
CDR3 protein: CASSGQGPGSNQPQHF

V gene: TRBV6-5
D gene: -
clone size: -
J gene: TRBJ1-2
CDR3 DNA: TGTGCCACCCGTCGGGGGGGCTACACCTTC
CDR3 protein: CATRRGGYTF

V gene: TRBV11-3
D gene: -
clone size: -
J gene: TRBJ1-3
CDR3 DNA: TGTGCCATATCCTCAGGGTCTGGAAACACCATATATTTT
CDR3 protein: CAISSGSGNTIYF

V gene: TRBV7-2
D gene: -
clone size: -
J gene: TRBJ1-2
CDR3 DNA: TGTGCCAGCAGCTTAACCGGGATCGACGGCTACACCTTC
CDR3 protein: CASSLTGIDGYTF

V gene: TRBV4-2
D gene: TRBD1
clone size: -
J gene: TRBJ1-5
CDR3 DNA: TGTGCCAGCAGCCAAGAAGGGGGCCCGTTAAATCAGCCCCAGCATTTT
CDR3 protein: CASSQEGGPLNQPQHF

V gene: TRBV6-5
D gene: TRBD1
clone size: -
J gene: TRBJ1-1
CDR3 DNA: TGTGCCAGCAGCCGCTTCGGGGACAGGGTAACTGAAGCTTTCTTT
CDR3 protein: CASSRFGDRVTEAFF

V gene: TRBV7-9
D gene: TRBD1
clone size: -
J gene: TRBJ1-1
CDR3 DNA: TGTGCCAGCAGTTACGACAGGGACACTGAAGCTTTCTTT
CDR3 protein: CASSYDRDTEAFF

V gene: TRBV4-2
D gene: -
clone size: -
J gene: TRBJ2-6
CDR3 DNA: TGTGCCAGCAGCCAAGATCGGGGCTCTGGGGCCAACGTCCTGACTTTC
CDR3 protein: CASSQDRGSGANVLTF

V gene: TRBV18
D gene: -
clone size: -
J gene: TRBJ2-5
CDR3 DNA: TGTGCCAGCTCACCGGGGCAGCCACCAAGGGAGACCCAGTACTTC
CDR3 protein: CASSPGQPPRETQYF

V gene: TRBV28
D gene: TRBD1
clone size: -
J gene: TRBJ1-4
CDR3 DNA: TGTGCCAGTCTTGACTCCGGGACAGGGGGCCCAAGAGAAAAACTGTTTTTT
CDR3 protein: CASLDSGTGGPREKLFF

V gene: TRBV11-2
D gene: TRBD1
clone size: -
J gene: TRBJ1-6
CDR3 DNA: TGTGCCAGCAGCCCCCGGGACAGGGGACCACCCCTCCACTTT
CDR3 protein: CASSPRDRGPPLHF

V gene: TRBV18
D gene: -
clone size: -
J gene: TRBJ2-1
CDR3 DNA: TGTGCCAGCTCACCACTGACAGAACACAATGAGCAGTTCTTC
CDR3 protein: CASSPLTEHNEQFF

V gene: TRBV7-8
D gene: TRBD2
clone size: -
J gene: TRBJ2-3
CDR3 DNA: TGTGCCAGCAGCTGGTTAGCGGGGGGATTCACAGATACGCAGTATTTT
CDR3 protein: CASSWLAGGFTDTQYF

V gene: TRBV6-5
D gene: TRBD1
clone size: -
J gene: TRBJ1-5
CDR3 DNA: TGTGCCAGCAGTTTATCAGGGGGACAGTTCAATCAGCCCCAGCATTTT
CDR3 protein: CASSLSGGQFNQPQHF

V gene: TRBV12-5
D gene: TRBD2
clone size: -
J gene: TRBJ2-3
CDR3 DNA: TGTGCTAGTGGTTTGACCCTCTCACTTAGCGGGACGCGCACAGATACGCAGTATTTT
CDR3 protein: CASGLTLSLSGTRTDTQYF

V gene: TRBV19
D gene: -
clone size: few
J gene: TRBJ1-2
CDR3 DNA: TGTGCCAGTAGAATTGACAGCCGCTATGGCTACACCTTC
CDR3 protein: CASRIDSRYGYTF

V gene: TRBV5-6
D gene: -
clone size: -
J gene: TRBJ2-1
CDR3 DNA: TGTGCCAGCAGCTTGGGAGGAAGCTCCTACAATGAGCAGTTCTTC
CDR3 protein: CASSLGGSSYNEQFF

V gene: TRBV6-5
D gene: TRBD2
clone size: -
J gene: TRBJ2-3
CDR3 DNA: TGTGCCAGCGGGGCAAGCGGGAGCCGCGATACGCAGTATTTT
CDR3 protein: CASGASGSRDTQYF

V gene: TRBV7-9
D gene: -
clone size: once
J gene: TRBJ1-3
CDR3 DNA: TGTGCCAGCAGCCCTCACCCAGGGTTGAGCTCTGGAAACACCATATATTTT
CDR3 protein: CASSPHPGLSSGNTIYF

V gene: TRBV28
D gene: -
clone size: -
J gene: TRBJ2-1
CDR3 DNA: TGTGCCAGCAATCAATACAATGAGCAGTTCTTC
CDR3 protein: CASNQYNEQFF